This entry lists 17 T cell receptor beta chains sequenced from one sample in a study of T cell responses to AZD1222 COVID-19 vaccine. Here immunoSEQ multiplex PCR was the method, and the copy in TCRdb shows in-frame clones only, minus some. The sample lists under 130,000 clones, roughly 89% occurring once. Sequences were derived from peripheral blood, sampled 28 days after the second AZD1222 dose. These TCRs come from an adult who received the AZD1222 COVID-19 vaccine.

J is TRBJ2-1 and V is TRBV11-2; 14 positions agree with TRBD2. This CDR3 is 19 amino acids long. V trimming: 1 base; J trimming: 0 bases; junction bases outside the gene matches: 5. Per the germline V gene, CDR1 is SGHAT and CDR2 is FQNNGV. This CDR3 is CASSLVRTSGGSSYNEQFF. The CDR3 region has the DNA TGTGCCAGCAGCTTAGTCCGGACTAGCGGGGGGAGCTCCTACAATGAGCAGTTCTTC.

V and J are TRBV6-5 and TRBJ1-5, with D tentatively TRBD1 (5 bases). The CDR3 has 14 residues. The V gene's germline CDR1 is MNHEY and CDR2 SVGAGI. The V gene lost 8 bases and the J gene lost 2 bases, with 13 bases spanning the gap. The CDR3 protein is CASGRGDGNQPQHF. CDR3 bases: TGTGCCAGCGGCCGTGGGGACGGCAATCAGCCCCAGCATTTT.

The chain couples TRBV3-1 (or the pseudogene TRBV3-2) to TRBJ2-3; D gene uncertain. Per germline, CDR1 LGHDT and CDR2 YNNKEL (reference sequence). This CDR3 has 12 residues. Trimming removed 0 bases at V and 11 bases at J, with 9 bases between. This chain's CDR3 is CASSQEERRQYF. For the CDR3, the DNA is TGTGCCAGCAGCCAAGAGGAGCGCCGGCAGTATTTT.

This clone has just one count. This chain uses TRBV3-1 (or the pseudogene TRBV3-2) with TRBJ1-4; TRBD1 is a possible D gene (6 bases). The CDR3 is 14 residues long. V lost 3 bases, J lost 5 bases, and 10 bases lay in between. In germline, CDR1 is LGHDT, CDR2 YNNKEL (reference sequence). The CDR3 loop reads CASSQGTWNEKLFF. CDR3 bases: TGTGCCAGCAGCCAGGGGACATGGAATGAAAAACTGTTTTTT.

The chain joins TRBV5-5 to TRBJ1-1, with 7 bases fitting TRBD1. There are 13 residues in the CDR3. Germline CDR1 is SGHKS and CDR2 is YYEKEE (reference sequence). V shed 5 bases, J shed 8 bases, and the junction held 9 bases outside the gene matches. Here the CDR3 reads CASSPGTEPEAFF. DNA for the CDR3: TGTGCCAGCAGTCCCGGGACAGAGCCCGAAGCTTTCTTT.

The chain uses TRBV5-6 and TRBJ2-5, with D perhaps assigned TRBD1 or TRBD2 (5 bases each). The ends were cut back, 4 bases at V and 3 bases at J, with 16 bases in the middle. The CDR3 contains 15 residues. The V gene's germline CDR1 is SGHDT and CDR2 YYEEEE. CDR3 bases: TGTGCCAGCAGCCGAGGGGTTCGGGTCGAAGAGACCCAGTACTTC. Its translation: CASSRGVRVEETQYF. Full variable domain (remainder filled in from reference TRBV5-6 and TRBJ2-5): DAGVTQSPTHLIKTRGQQVTLRCSPKSGHDTVSWYQQALGQGPQFIFQYYEEEERQRGNFPDRFSGHQFPNYSSELNVNALLLGDSALYLCASSRGVRVEETQYFGPGTRLLVL.

The gene calls are TRBV15 and TRBJ2-1; no definite D call. Trimming cost V 8 bases and J 0 bases, with 14 bases left between them. The CDR3 covers 15 residues. CDR1 and CDR2 (germline): LNHNV, YYDKDF (reference sequence). CDR3: CATQGRISSYNEQFF. The CDR3 bases are TGTGCCACCCAAGGGCGGATAAGCTCCTACAATGAGCAGTTCTTC.

This clone came up a few times. The J gene is TRBJ2-7, the V gene TRBV7-8, with D unclear. With 1 base removed from V and 5 bases from J, the gap between germline ends came to 9 bases. In germline, CDR1 is SGHVS, CDR2 FQNEAQ. CDR3 length: 13 amino acids. CDR3 residues: CASSLVRADEQYF. Written as DNA, the CDR3 is TGTGCCAGCAGCTTAGTACGGGCCGACGAGCAGTACTTC.

This chain connects TRBV18 to TRBJ2-5; 7 nucleotides agree with TRBD2. Germline V gene lookup returns CDR1 KGHSH and CDR2 LQKENI. CDR3 length: 16 residues. V lost 0 bases and J lost 1; bases outside the gene matches: 5. The CDR3 region is CASSPPQAGSQETQYF. CDR3 sequence (DNA): TGTGCCAGCTCACCACCGCAAGCGGGAAGCCAAGAGACCCAGTACTTC.

The CDR3 region is CSQRATYTDTQYF. In nucleotides, the CDR3 is TGCAGCCAGAGGGCTACCTACACAGATACGCAGTATTTT. The rearrangement uses TRBV29-1 and TRBJ2-3; possible D gene TRBD2, 5 bases. The CDR3 spans 13 residues. V was clipped by 8 bases and J by 2 bases, with 14 bases between them. From germline, CDR1 is SQVTM and CDR2 ANQGSEA.

This clone came up once. The chain combines TRBV19 with TRBJ1-2, with 7 bases lining up with TRBD1. This CDR3 comprises 15 residues. Unmatched junction bases numbered 6, after V lost 5 bases and J lost 0 bases. The germline V gene has CDR1 LNHDA and CDR2 SQIVND (reference sequence). CDR3 DNA sequence: TGTGCCAGTAGTCGATGGGACAGTTCTAACTATGGCTACACCTTC. Translation: CASSRWDSSNYGYTF.

The rearrangement links TRBV11-2 to TRBJ2-2; D is uncertain. The CDR3 is 15 amino acids. Germline V gene lookup returns CDR1 SGHAT and CDR2 FQNNGV. Trimming cost V 2 bases and J 0 bases, with 7 bases left between them. CDR3: CASSLQVSNTGELFF. CDR3 in DNA: TGTGCCAGCAGCTTACAGGTTTCGAACACCGGGGAGCTGTTTTTT.

In regard to this clone: Other DNA sequences in the same sample also yield this CDR3. CDR3 region: CASSPGRNEKLFF. Written as DNA, the CDR3 is TGTGCCAGCTCACCGGGGAGGAATGAAAAACTGTTTTTT. The chain carries TRBV18 and TRBJ1-4; D remains ambiguous. This CDR3 comprises 13 residues. Germline CDR1 and CDR2: KGHSH and LQKENI. The ends were cut back, 3 bases at V and 5 bases at J, with 7 bases in the middle.

The CDR3, as DNA: TGTGCCAGCAGCGGGTACAGCTTCACCGGGGAGCTGTTTTTT. As protein: CASSGYSFTGELFF. The rearrangement links TRBV9 to TRBJ2-2; no firm D call. CDR3 length: 14 amino acids. Germline CDR1 is SGDLS and CDR2 is YYNGEE. V lost 3 bases to trimming and J lost 4 bases, with 10 bases between them.

The chain couples TRBV27 to TRBJ2-5, with TRBD2 matching over 8 bases. This CDR3 contains 16 residues. V lost 1 base to trimming and J lost 5 bases; unmatched junction nucleotides: 9. The germline CDR1 and CDR2 sequences are MNHEY and SMNVEV (reference sequence). CDR3 nucleotide sequence: TGTGCCAGCAGTTTATTATCCAGCGGGAGCGGGGAGACCCAGTACTTC. Translated, it gives CASSLLSSGSGETQYF.

V usage is TRBV10-3 and J usage is TRBJ2-3; 9 positions agree with TRBD2. The V segment lost 7 bases and the J segment 5 bases; nucleotides outside the gene matches: 7. CDR3 length equals 14 residues. In germline, CDR1 is ENHRY, CDR2 SYGVKD. CDR3 sequence reads: CAIMQSAGGDTQYF. Written as DNA, the CDR3 is TGTGCCATCATGCAGTCAGCGGGAGGAGATACGCAGTATTTT.

On this clone itself: Other DNA sequences of this sample code for an identical CDR3. This chain joins TRBV4-1 and TRBJ1-5; D is undetermined. CDR1 is MGHRA, CDR2 YSYEKL, per germline. This CDR3 comprises 15 residues. Trimming pared 0 bases from V and 3 bases from J, leaving 9 bases between. CDR3 nucleotide sequence: TGCGCCAGCAGCCAAGATGGGCAGAACAATCAGCCCCAGCATTTT. Residues: CASSQDGQNNQPQHF.